Listed here is a single T cell receptor (beta chain). Its antigen is unknown. TCRdb's copy holds only in-frame clones and misses some; the assay was immunoSEQ multiplex PCR. The sample yields 60,000 to 100,000 clones, about 90% seen once. The sample originates from a study of OX40 agonist ivuxolimab in advanced cancers. V was cut by 5 bases and J by 9 bases, with 20 bases left in between. The CDR3 has 15 residues. Germline loops: CDR1 SGHTA, CDR2 FQGNSA. The study sampled blood at baseline, cycle 4 day 1, and cycle 7 day 1. Findings and caveats of the study: Expanded peripheral T cell antigen specificity was not determined. There were, on average, more expanded clones in CD8+ T cells than in CD4+. The CD4+ and CD8+ T cells in the blood had expanded clonally by week 6 at 0.1 to 3.0 mg/kg.

Source: CD4+ or CD8+ T cells sorted from blood, taken in a trial of the OX40 agonist ivuxolimab. The chain couples TRBV7-2 to TRBJ2-1; possibly TRBD1 for D (7 bases). This TCR was sampled from an adult with an advanced solid tumor such as melanoma, head and neck, liver or kidney cancer. The CDR3, as DNA: TGTGCCAGCAGCCCCTACCAACAGGGGCGGGGTGAGCAGTTCTTC. It translates to CASSPYQQGRGEQFF.